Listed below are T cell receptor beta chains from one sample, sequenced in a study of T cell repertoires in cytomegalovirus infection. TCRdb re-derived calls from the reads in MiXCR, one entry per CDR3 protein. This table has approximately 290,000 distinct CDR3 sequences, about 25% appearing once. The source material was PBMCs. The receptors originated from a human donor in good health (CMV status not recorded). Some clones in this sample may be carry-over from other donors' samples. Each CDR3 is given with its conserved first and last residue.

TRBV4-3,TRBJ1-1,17,CASSQDPTGGTPILAFF
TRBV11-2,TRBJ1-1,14,CASSRDRANTEAFF
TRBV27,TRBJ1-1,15,CASSLLPGGRPEAFF
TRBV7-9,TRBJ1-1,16,CASSTRQGPIMNEAFF
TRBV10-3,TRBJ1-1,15,CAICGQGTGGGFAFF
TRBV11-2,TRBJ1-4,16,CASSQRGVSTNEKLFF
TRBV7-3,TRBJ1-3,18,CASSPKGGFNSPGNTIYF
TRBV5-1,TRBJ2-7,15,CASSSGVSSGYEQYF
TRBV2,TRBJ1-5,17,CASSGGVGPQSNQPQHF
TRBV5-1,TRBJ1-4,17,CASRQIAGAGDQEKLFF
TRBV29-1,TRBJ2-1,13,CSQHRGQYNEQFF
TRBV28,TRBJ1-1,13,CASSPRLNTEAFF
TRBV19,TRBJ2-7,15,CASSHRRGSSYEQYF
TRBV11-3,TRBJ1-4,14,CASSPGGADEKLFF
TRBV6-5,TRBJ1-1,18,CASSYSAGTGGMNTEAFF
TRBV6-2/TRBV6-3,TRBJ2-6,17,CASSQHTGRSGANVLTF
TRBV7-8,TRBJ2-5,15,CASSLPPGGLETQYF
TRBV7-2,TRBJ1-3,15,CASSLGTFASNTIYF
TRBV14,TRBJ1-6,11,CASSQRGGLHF
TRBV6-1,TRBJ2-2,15,CASSPAGVDTGELFF
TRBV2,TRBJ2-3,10,CANGQDTQYF
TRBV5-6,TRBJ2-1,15,CASSLPGPYVNEQFF
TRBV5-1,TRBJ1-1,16,CVSSLGMGQGNTEAFF
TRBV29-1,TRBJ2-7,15,CSVGEVTGIYYEQYF
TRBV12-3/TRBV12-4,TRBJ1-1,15,CASSPNRQGNTEAFF
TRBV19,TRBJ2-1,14,CASNVWTGPNEQFF
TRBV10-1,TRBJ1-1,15,CASSRSSGPNTEAFF
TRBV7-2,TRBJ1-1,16,CASSSIPGGLNTEAFF
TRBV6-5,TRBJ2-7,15,CASSYSLAAMNEQYF
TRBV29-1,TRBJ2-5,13,CSAQGASGGTQYF
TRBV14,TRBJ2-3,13,CASSRSLADTQYF
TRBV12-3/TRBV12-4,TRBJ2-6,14,CASTKTEGANALTF
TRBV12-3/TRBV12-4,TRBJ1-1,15,CASRGASGGYTEAFF
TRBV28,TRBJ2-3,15,CASSIPGDGTDTQYF
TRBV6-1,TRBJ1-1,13,CASTLSSGTEAFF
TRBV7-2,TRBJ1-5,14,CASSSQGADQPQHF
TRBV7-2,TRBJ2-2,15,CASSSSARDTGELFF
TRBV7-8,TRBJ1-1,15,CASSLVPGANTEAFF
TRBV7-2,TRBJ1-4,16,CASSPEAGSTNEKLFF
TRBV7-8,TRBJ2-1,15,CASSSTGERYNEQFF
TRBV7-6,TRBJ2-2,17,CASSLAGSSGYPGELFF
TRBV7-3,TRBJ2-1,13,CASSSNIENEQFF
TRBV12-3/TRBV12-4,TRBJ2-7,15,CASSFDQRTSYEQYF
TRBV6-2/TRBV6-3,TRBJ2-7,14,CAIFTPGQTYEQYF
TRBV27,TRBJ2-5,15,CASSLSRPSLETQYF
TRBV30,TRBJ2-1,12,CAWGLVANEQFF
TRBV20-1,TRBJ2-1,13,CSARSPLGNEQFF
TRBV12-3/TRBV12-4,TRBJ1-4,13,CASSLPTREKLFF